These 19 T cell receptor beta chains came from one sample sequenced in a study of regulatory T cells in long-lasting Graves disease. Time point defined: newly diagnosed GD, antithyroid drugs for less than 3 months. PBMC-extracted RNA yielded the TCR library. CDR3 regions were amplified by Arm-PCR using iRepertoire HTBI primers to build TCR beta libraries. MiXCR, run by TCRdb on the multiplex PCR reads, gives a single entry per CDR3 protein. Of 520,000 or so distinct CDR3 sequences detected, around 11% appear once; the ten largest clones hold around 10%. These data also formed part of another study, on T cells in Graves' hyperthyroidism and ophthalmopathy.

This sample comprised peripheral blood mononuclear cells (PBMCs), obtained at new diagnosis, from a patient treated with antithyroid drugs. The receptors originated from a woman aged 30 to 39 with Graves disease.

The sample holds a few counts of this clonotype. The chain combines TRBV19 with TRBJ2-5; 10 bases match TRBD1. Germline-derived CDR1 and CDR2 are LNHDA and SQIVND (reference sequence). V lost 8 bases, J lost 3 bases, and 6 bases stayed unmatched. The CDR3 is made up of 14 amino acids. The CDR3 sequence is CASAGTGVKETQYF. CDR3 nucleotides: TGTGCCAGTGCCGGGACAGGGGTGAAAGAGACCCAGTACTTC.

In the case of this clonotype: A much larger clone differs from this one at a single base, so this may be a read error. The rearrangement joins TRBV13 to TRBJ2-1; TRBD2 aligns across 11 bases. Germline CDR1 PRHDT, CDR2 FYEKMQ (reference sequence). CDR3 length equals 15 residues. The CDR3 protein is CASSLPGLADNEHFF. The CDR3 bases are TGTGCCAGCAGCTTACCGGGACTAGCGGACAATGAGCACTTCTTC.

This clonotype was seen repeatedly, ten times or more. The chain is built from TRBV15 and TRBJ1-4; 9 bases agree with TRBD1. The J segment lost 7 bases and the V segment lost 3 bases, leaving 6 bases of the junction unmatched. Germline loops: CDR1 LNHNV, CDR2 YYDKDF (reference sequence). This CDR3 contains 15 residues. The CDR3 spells CATSRDRGFGEKLFF. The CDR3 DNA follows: TGTGCCACCAGCAGGGACAGGGGATTCGGTGAAAAACTGTTTTTT.

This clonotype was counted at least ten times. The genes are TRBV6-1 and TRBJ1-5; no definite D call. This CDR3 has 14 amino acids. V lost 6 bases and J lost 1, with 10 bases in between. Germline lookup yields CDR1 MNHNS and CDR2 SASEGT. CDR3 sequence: CASSNSHSNQPQHF. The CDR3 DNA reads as TGTGCCAGCAGCAACTCACACAGCAATCAGCCCCAGCATTTT.

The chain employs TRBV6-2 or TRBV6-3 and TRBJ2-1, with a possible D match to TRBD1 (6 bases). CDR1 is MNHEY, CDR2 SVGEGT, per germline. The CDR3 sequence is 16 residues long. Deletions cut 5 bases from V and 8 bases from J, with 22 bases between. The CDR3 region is CASSRPGAGRADEQFF. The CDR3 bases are TGTGCCAGCAGTCGACCAGGGGCGGGCCGGGCCGATGAGCAGTTCTTC.

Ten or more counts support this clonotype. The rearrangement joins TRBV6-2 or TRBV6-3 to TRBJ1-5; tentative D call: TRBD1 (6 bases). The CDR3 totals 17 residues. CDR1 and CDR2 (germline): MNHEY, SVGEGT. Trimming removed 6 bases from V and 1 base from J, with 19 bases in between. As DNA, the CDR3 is TGTGCCAGCAGCCAAACAGGGTTAGGCGTAAGCAATCAGCCCCAGCATTTT. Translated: CASSQTGLGVSNQPQHF.

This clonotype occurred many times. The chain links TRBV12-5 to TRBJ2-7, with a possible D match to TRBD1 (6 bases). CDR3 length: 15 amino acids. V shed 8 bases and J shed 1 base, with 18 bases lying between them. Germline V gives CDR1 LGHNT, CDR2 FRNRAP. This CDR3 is CASCVRQGLSYEQYF. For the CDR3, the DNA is TGTGCTAGTTGCGTTCGGCAGGGGCTATCCTACGAGCAGTACTTC.

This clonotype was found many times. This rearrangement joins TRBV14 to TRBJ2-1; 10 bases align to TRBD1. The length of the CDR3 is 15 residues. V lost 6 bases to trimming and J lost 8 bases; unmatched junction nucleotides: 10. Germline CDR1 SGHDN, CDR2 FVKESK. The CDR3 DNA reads TGTGCCAGCAGTTCGGGACAGGGGTTCTTGGATGAGCAGTTCTTC. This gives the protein CASSSGQGFLDEQFF.

CDR3 sequence: CASRSPLREHTQYF. Here the CDR3 DNA reads TGTGCCAGTAGAAGTCCCCTCCGCGAACATACGCAGTATTTT. This chain joins TRBV19 and TRBJ2-3, with D unresolved. Germline assignment: CDR1 LNHDA and CDR2 SQIVND (reference sequence). CDR3 length: 14 residues. The V end was cut by 6 bases, the J end by 7 bases, with 17 bases between. The full variable domain, with the rest looked up from reference TRBV19 and TRBJ2-3, is DGGITQSPKYLFRKEGQNVTLSCEQNLNHDAMYWYRQDPGQGLRLIYYSQIVNDFQKGDIAEGYSVSREKKESFPLTVTSAQKNPTAFYLCASRSPLREHTQYFGPGTRLTVL.

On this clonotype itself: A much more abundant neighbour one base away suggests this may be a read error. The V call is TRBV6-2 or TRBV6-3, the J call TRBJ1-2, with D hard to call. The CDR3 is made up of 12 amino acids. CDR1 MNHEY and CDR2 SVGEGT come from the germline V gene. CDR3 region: CASSRLGYGYSF. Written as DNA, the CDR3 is TGTGCCAGCAGTCGCCTGGGCTATGGCTACTCCTTC.

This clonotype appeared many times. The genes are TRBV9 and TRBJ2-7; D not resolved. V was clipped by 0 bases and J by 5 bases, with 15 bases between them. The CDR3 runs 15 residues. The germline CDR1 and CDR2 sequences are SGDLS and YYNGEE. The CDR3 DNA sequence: TGTGCCAGCAGCGTAGGTTTATGGCCCAGAGACGAGCAGTACTTC. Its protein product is CASSVGLWPRDEQYF.

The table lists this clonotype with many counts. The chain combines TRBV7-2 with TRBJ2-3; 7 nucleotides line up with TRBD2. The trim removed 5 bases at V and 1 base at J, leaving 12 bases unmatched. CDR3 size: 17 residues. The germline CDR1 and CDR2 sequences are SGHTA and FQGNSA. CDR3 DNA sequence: TGTGCCAGCAGCGATGAGAGGGAGGGCCCTCGCACAGATACGCAGTATTTT. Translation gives CASSDEREGPRTDTQYF. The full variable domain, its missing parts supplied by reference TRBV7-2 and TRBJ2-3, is GAGVSQSPSNKVTEKGKDVELRCDPISGHTALYWYRQSLGQGLEFLIYFQGNSAPDKSGLPSDRFSAERTGGSVSTLTIQRTQQEDSAVYLCASSDEREGPRTDTQYFGPGTRLTVL.

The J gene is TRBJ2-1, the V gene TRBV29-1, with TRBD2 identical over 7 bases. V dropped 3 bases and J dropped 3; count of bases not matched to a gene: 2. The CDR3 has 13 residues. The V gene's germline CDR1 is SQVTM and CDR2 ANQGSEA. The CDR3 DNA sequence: TGCAGCGTTGAGGGGGGGAACTACAATGAGCAGTTCTTC. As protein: CSVEGGNYNEQFF.

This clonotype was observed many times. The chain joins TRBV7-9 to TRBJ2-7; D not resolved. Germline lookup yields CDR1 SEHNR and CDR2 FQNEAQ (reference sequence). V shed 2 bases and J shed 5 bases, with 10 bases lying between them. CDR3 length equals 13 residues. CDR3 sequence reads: CASSLNGRDEQYF. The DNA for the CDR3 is TGTGCCAGCAGCTTAAATGGCCGCGACGAGCAGTACTTC.

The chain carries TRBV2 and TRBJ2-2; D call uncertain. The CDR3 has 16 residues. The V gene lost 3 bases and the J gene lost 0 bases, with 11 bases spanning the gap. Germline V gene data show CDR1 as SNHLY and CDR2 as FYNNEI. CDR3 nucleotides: TGTGCCAGCAGTGACCTCCGGAACGCGAACACCGGGGAGCTGTTTTTT. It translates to CASSDLRNANTGELFF.

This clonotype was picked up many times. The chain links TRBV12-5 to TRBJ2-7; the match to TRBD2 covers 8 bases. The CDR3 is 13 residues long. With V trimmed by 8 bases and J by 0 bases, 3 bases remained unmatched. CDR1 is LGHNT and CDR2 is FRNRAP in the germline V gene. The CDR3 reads CASIAGSSYEQYF. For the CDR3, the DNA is TGTGCTAGTATAGCGGGAAGCTCCTACGAGCAGTACTTC.

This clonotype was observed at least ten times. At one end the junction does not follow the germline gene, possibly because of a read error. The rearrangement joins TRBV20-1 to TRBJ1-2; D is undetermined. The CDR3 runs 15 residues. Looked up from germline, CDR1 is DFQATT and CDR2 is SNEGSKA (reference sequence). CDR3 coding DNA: TGCAGTGCTAGAAGGTGGGCCCGGATGAGGGTTCATTTTCCCTTC. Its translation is CSARRWARMRVHFPF.

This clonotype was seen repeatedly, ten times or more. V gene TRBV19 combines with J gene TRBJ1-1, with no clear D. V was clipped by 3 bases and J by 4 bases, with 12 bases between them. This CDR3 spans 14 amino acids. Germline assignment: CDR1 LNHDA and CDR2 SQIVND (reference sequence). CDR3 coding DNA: TGTGCCAGTAGTATCGGTCCTTCCAGCACTGAAGCTTTCTTT. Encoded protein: CASSIGPSSTEAFF.

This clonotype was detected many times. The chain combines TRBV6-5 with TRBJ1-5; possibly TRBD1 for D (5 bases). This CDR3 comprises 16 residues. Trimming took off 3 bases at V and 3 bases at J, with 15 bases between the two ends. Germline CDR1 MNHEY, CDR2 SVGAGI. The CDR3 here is CASSYHVGALNQPQHF. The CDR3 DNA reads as TGTGCCAGCAGTTATCATGTCGGGGCTCTCAATCAGCCCCAGCATTTT.